This TCR beta chain appears in the sequencing data of a study of OX40 agonist ivuxolimab in advanced cancers. In the study overall: The dose-escalation group included hepatocellular carcinoma, melanoma, renal cell carcinoma and head and neck cancer. Whole-study findings and limits: The expanded peripheral T cells' antigen specificity was not determined. Partial responders dosed at 0.1-3.0 mg/kg displayed clonal expansion ranking among the lowest.

The data were produced by immunoSEQ multiplex PCR, yet TCRdb's version contains in-frame clones alone and is incomplete. The data show about 40,000 clones, around 80% seen once. V shed 5 bases and J shed 2 bases, with 16 bases lying between them. The germline gives CDR1 MNHEY, CDR2 SMNVEV (reference sequence). The CDR3 sequence is 15 residues long. At cycle 4 day 1, cycle 7 day 1, and baseline, blood was sampled. For this clone: Its antigen is not known.

Sequencing was performed on CD4+ or CD8+ T cells sorted from blood, taken in a trial of the OX40 agonist ivuxolimab. J is TRBJ2-7 and V is TRBV27; D is possibly TRBD1 (6 bases). This receptor was identified in an adult with an advanced solid tumor such as melanoma, head and neck, liver or kidney cancer. Written as DNA, the CDR3 is TGTGCCAGCAGTACAACTCGTACAGGGACCTACGAGCAGTACTTC. Protein sequence: CASSTTRTGTYEQYF.